This T cell receptor beta chain was identified during a study of blood T cell repertoires in COVID-19. Here immunoSEQ multiplex PCR was the method, and the copy in TCRdb shows in-frame clones only, minus some. The data hold tens of thousands of clones, with roughly 84% observed a single time. CDR3 size: 15 residues. Germline assignment: CDR1 PRHDT and CDR2 FYEKMQ (reference sequence). V lost 5 bases to trimming and J lost 5 bases; unmatched junction nucleotides: 9. There are a few counts of this clone. This receptor was taken from a man aged 50 to 59 with acute or convalescent COVID-19. The sequenced material came from peripheral blood. The V call is TRBV13, the J call TRBJ1-1; TRBD1 agrees at 9 bases. CDR3 protein: CASSVQGALRTEAFF. CDR3 in DNA: TGTGCCAGCAGCGTACAGGGGGCGCTTAGAACTGAAGCTTTCTTT.